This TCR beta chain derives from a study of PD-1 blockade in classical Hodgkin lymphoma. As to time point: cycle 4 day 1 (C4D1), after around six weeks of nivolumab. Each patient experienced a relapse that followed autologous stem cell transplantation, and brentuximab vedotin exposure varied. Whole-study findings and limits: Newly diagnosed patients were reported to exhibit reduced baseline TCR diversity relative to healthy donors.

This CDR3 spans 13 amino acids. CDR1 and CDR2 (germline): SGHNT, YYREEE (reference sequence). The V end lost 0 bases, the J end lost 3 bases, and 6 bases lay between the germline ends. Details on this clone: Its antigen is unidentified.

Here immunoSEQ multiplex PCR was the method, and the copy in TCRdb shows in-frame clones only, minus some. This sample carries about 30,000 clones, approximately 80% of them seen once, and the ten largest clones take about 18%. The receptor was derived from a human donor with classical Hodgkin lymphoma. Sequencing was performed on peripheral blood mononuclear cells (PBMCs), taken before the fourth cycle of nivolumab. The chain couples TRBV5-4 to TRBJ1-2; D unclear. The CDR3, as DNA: TGTGCCAGCAGCTTGGACTTGGACTATGGCTACACCTTC. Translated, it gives CASSLDLDYGYTF. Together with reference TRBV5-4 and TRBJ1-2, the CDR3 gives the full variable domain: ETGVTQSPTHLIKTRGQQVTLRCSSQSGHNTVSWYQQALGQGPQFIFQYYREEENGRGNFPPRFSGLQFPNYSSELNVNALELDDSALYLCASSLDLDYGYTFGSGTRLTVV.